Below, 21 T cell receptor beta chains from the same sample are listed, as sequenced in a study of shared clonotypes between healthy human individuals. This table comes from immunoSEQ multiplex PCR, and its TCRdb copy is limited to in-frame clones, with some not included. This sample yields around 2,000,000 clones, of which around 95% are seen a single time; under 0.15% belongs to the top ten. The sequenced sample consisted of naive CD4+ T cells sorted from blood. Subset meaning: CD45RA+ positively selected. The receptors were gathered from a man aged 18 to 30 in good health.

V gene TRBV7-2 combines with J gene TRBJ2-5; 7 bases map to TRBD2. The CDR3 totals 15 residues. V was clipped by 1 base and J by 5 bases; unmatched bases: 7. From germline, CDR1 is SGHTA and CDR2 FQGNSA. In nucleotides, the CDR3 is TGTGCCAGCAGCTTAGGGCAGGGACTATTTGAGACCCAGTACTTC. As protein: CASSLGQGLFETQYF.

Worth noting for this clone: Given a much more abundant clone one base away, this may be a read error. V usage is TRBV27 and J usage is TRBJ2-2; D possibly corresponds to TRBD2 (5 bases). This CDR3 is built from 14 residues. Germline CDR1 MNHEY, CDR2 SMNVEV (reference sequence). V gave up 3 bases and J gave up 1 base, with 6 bases separating them. The chain's CDR3 is CASSLEVNTGELFF. CDR3 sequence (DNA): TGTGCCAGCAGTTTGGAGGTGAACACCGGGGAGCTGTTTTTT.

This clone was counted a single time. This chain links TRBV5-6 with TRBJ1-1, with 8 bases aligning to TRBD1. CDR1 and CDR2 (germline): SGHDT, YYEEEE. The CDR3 length is 15 residues. V was pared by 0 bases and J by 7 bases, with 8 bases of the junction left unmatched. In DNA form, the CDR3 reads TGTGCCAGCAGCTTGGCCGGGGGACAGGCCCTTGAAGCTTTCTTT. It codes for CASSLAGGQALEAFF. Based on the CDR3 plus reference TRBV5-6 and TRBJ1-1, the full variable domain is DAGVTQSPTHLIKTRGQQVTLRCSPKSGHDTVSWYQQALGQGPQFIFQYYEEEERQRGNFPDRFSGHQFPNYSSELNVNALLLGDSALYLCASSLAGGQALEAFFGQGTRLTVV.

As regards this clone: This specimen includes other DNA sequences encoding the same CDR3. The rearrangement uses TRBV18 and TRBJ1-1; D may be TRBD1 (5 bases). The CDR3 has 14 amino acids. Between the trimmed V and J ends, which lost 2 bases and 2 bases, there was a span of 9 bases. Germline-derived CDR1 and CDR2 are KGHSH and LQKENI. CDR3 nucleotides: TGTGCCAGCTCACCAGGGGCAGCTAACACTGAAGCTTTCTTT. Translation gives CASSPGAANTEAFF.

The rearrangement uses TRBV5-1 and TRBJ1-6; D not resolved. From germline, CDR1 is SGHRS and CDR2 YFSETQ. This CDR3 comprises 17 residues. The germline V and J ends were trimmed by 0 bases and 0 bases, with 10 bases remaining between them. CDR3 amino acids: CASSLDSPSSYNSPLHF. In DNA form, the CDR3 reads TGCGCCAGCAGCTTGGACAGTCCTAGCTCCTATAATTCACCCCTCCACTTT.

The V and J genes are TRBV19 and TRBJ1-5; possibly TRBD1 for D (6 bases). Trimming removed 5 bases from V and 4 bases from J, with 12 bases in between. CDR1 is LNHDA and CDR2 is SQIVND in the germline V gene (reference sequence). This CDR3 has 14 residues. CDR3 amino acids: CASSLGGHNQPQHF. CDR3 DNA sequence: TGTGCCAGTAGTTTGGGGGGGCATAATCAGCCCCAGCATTTT. The full variable domain, rest sourced from reference TRBV19 and TRBJ1-5, is DGGITQSPKYLFRKEGQNVTLSCEQNLNHDAMYWYRQDPGQGLRLIYYSQIVNDFQKGDIAEGYSVSREKKESFPLTVTSAQKNPTAFYLCASSLGGHNQPQHFGDGTRLSIL.

The rearrangement joins TRBV10-3 to TRBJ2-7; TRBD2 agrees at 9 bases. The V segment lost 5 bases and the J segment 2 bases; nucleotides outside the gene matches: 7. The CDR3 is 15 amino acids. Germline V gene sequence: CDR1 ENHRY, CDR2 SYGVKD. The CDR3 loop reads CAISSLAGGPYEQYF. CDR3 bases: TGTGCCATCAGTAGCCTGGCGGGAGGGCCCTACGAGCAGTACTTC.

This chain connects TRBV7-9 to TRBJ2-3; the D gene is possibly TRBD1 (6 bases). CDR3 length: 17 residues. Germline V lookup: CDR1 SEHNR, CDR2 FQNEAQ (reference sequence). V was cut by 6 bases and J by 5 bases, with 24 bases left in between. In DNA, the CDR3 is TGTGCCAGCAGATCCCGGTGGGGGCTGAGTCCCGAAGATACGCAGTATTTT. Amino acids: CASRSRWGLSPEDTQYF.

The chain combines TRBV27 with TRBJ1-1; 7 positions match TRBD1. Trimming removed 4 bases from V and 5 bases from J; junction bases left unmatched: 16. CDR3 length equals 17 residues. Germline V gene sequence: CDR1 MNHEY, CDR2 SMNVEV (reference sequence). CDR3 sequence reads: CASSSWTGIGGETEAFF. CDR3 nucleotides: TGTGCCAGCAGTTCGTGGACAGGCATCGGAGGGGAGACTGAAGCTTTCTTT.

This chain links TRBV2 with TRBJ2-1; no clear D. This CDR3 region has 12 residues. V was clipped by 4 bases and J by 8 bases, with 9 bases between them. Per the germline V gene, CDR1 is SNHLY and CDR2 is FYNNEI. The CDR3 DNA follows: TGTGCCAGCAGTGGAATCGAGCATGAGCAGTTCTTC. Its translation: CASSGIEHEQFF.

The chain recombines TRBV5-6 with TRBJ1-3; 7 bases fit TRBD1. Germline V gene data show CDR1 as SGHDT and CDR2 as YYEEEE. CDR3 size: 15 residues. The J segment lost 4 bases and the V segment lost 4 bases, leaving 8 bases of the junction unmatched. The CDR3, as DNA: TGTGCCAGCAGCACAGCCGGGACAGCCGGAAACACCATATATTTT. Protein product: CASSTAGTAGNTIYF.

The rearrangement joins TRBV6-1 to TRBJ2-1, with D unresolved. This CDR3 is built from 16 residues. V lost 2 bases to trimming and J lost 0 bases, with 11 bases between them. Germline loops: CDR1 MNHNS, CDR2 SASEGT. The CDR3 loop reads CASSEMGGSSYNEQFF. DNA of the CDR3: TGTGCCAGCAGTGAAATGGGTGGTAGCTCCTACAATGAGCAGTTCTTC.

This chain uses TRBV6-6 with TRBJ1-2; tentatively, D is TRBD1 (5 bases). Germline-derived CDR1 and CDR2 are MNHNY and SVGAGI (reference sequence). The CDR3 totals 14 residues. Trimming cost V 5 bases and J 1 base, with 11 bases left between them. This CDR3 is CASSDLTVNYGYTF. For the CDR3, the DNA is TGTGCCAGCAGTGACCTGACAGTTAACTATGGCTACACCTTC.

The rearrangement links TRBV2 to TRBJ2-7; TRBD1 agrees at 10 bases. The CDR3 length is 12 residues. V trimming: 6 bases; J trimming: 7 bases; junction bases outside the gene matches: 3. Per germline, CDR1 SNHLY and CDR2 FYNNEI. In DNA, the CDR3 is TGTGCCAGCAGGGGACAGGGGATGGAGCAGTACTTC. Protein product: CASRGQGMEQYF.

This clone was observed a single time. The gene calls are TRBV5-6 and TRBJ1-2; D remains unclear. The germline gives CDR1 SGHDT, CDR2 YYEEEE. The CDR3 is made up of 13 amino acids. Trimming cost V 3 bases and J 2 bases, with 8 bases left between them. This chain's CDR3 is CASSYGPNYGYTF. The DNA of the CDR3 is TGTGCCAGCAGCTATGGACCCAACTATGGCTACACCTTC.

In this sample, this clone turned up a few times. V is TRBV9 and J is TRBJ1-3; D not certain. CDR1 is SGDLS and CDR2 is YYNGEE in the germline V gene. Trimming cost V 7 bases and J 0 bases, with 11 bases left between them. The CDR3 loop spans 14 amino acids. CDR3 sequence (DNA): TGTGCCAGCGGCACCCCTGCCTCTGGAAACACCATATATTTT. This translates into CASGTPASGNTIYF.

This chain joins TRBV27 and TRBJ2-1; D is uncertain. V lost 3 bases, J lost 9 bases, and 6 bases lay in between. Germline CDR1 and CDR2: MNHEY and SMNVEV (reference sequence). This CDR3 spans 11 amino acids. CDR3 amino acids: CASSLGFEQFF. CDR3 nucleotide sequence: TGTGCCAGCAGTTTGGGGTTTGAGCAGTTCTTC.

This sequence joins TRBV21-1 and TRBJ2-1; the table assigns TRBD2, which was not confirmed against the DNA. TRBV21-1 is a documented pseudogene. This CDR3 comprises 18 residues. Written as DNA, the CDR3 is TGTGCCAGCAGCAAAGAGGGTACCCGGAGGTCCCGCAACAATGAGCAGTTCTTC. It encodes CASSKEGTRRSRNNEQFF.

This clone has only one observation. The J gene is TRBJ1-6, the V gene TRBV30; 8 bases match TRBD1. Germline V lookup: CDR1 GTSNPN, CDR2 SVGIG (reference sequence). The junction had 5 bases not matched to a gene; V was cut back by 0 bases and J by 7 bases. CDR3 length: 15 residues. The CDR3 here is CAWSVADRENSPLHF. The DNA for the CDR3 is TGTGCCTGGAGTGTTGCGGACAGGGAAAATTCACCCCTCCACTTT.

This chain connects TRBV7-2 to TRBJ2-7, with a possible D match to TRBD1 (5 bases). The CDR3 extends over 14 amino acids. Trimming shortened V by 5 bases and J by 6 bases, and 17 bases separated the two germline ends. Germline V CDR1 and CDR2: SGHTA, FQGNSA. The CDR3 loop reads CASSPEFAGREQYF. The CDR3 DNA follows: TGTGCCAGCAGCCCCGAATTCGCAGGGCGCGAGCAGTACTTC.

This clone was picked up one time. This chain connects TRBV9 to TRBJ2-6; D is unclear. The CDR3 covers 17 residues. Germline loops: CDR1 SGDLS, CDR2 YYNGEE. V lost 4 bases, J lost 0 bases, and 14 bases lay in between. CDR3: CASSPVSRTSGANVLTF. CDR3 nucleotide sequence: TGTGCCAGCAGCCCCGTTTCCCGGACCTCTGGGGCCAACGTCCTGACTTTC.